The next 17 T cell receptor beta chains were all read from a single sample in a study of immune cell composition in non-small cell lung cancer. Generated by immunoSEQ multiplex PCR, the TCRdb table keeps only in-frame clones and is missing some. The sample includes 2,000 to 2,500 clones, 55% to 75% of them seen just once. The sample consisted of lung tumor tissue. These receptors all come from a human donor with non-small cell lung cancer.

The V and J genes are TRBV7-8 and TRBJ1-3, with 7 bases identical to TRBD1. The V gene's germline CDR1 is SGHVS and CDR2 FQNEAQ. V lost 5 bases to trimming and J lost 2 bases; unmatched junction nucleotides: 6. The CDR3 sequence is 15 residues long. The CDR3 coding sequence is TGTGCCAGCAGCGGCAGACAGGGCACTGGAAACACCATATATTTT. It translates to CASSGRQGTGNTIYF.

Only a few counts were recorded for this clone. This chain joins TRBV28 and TRBJ1-2, with D perhaps TRBD1 (6 bases). CDR3 length equals 15 residues. Germline V CDR1 and CDR2: MDHEN, SYDVKM. V shed 6 bases and J shed 4 bases, with 18 bases lying between them. DNA for the CDR3: TGTGCCAGCAGAGCCTTTGGGGGCCAGGGCTATGGCTACACCTTC. Its protein product is CASRAFGGQGYGYTF.

The chain carries TRBV7-2 and TRBJ2-5, with D possibly being TRBD1 (6 bases). The CDR3 extends over 15 amino acids. V shed 3 bases and J shed 2 bases, with 13 bases lying between them. CDR1 is SGHTA and CDR2 is FQGNSA in the germline V gene. Written as DNA, the CDR3 is TGTGCCAGCAGCTTCGGTCAGGGGCGGCAAGAGACCCAGTACTTC. Its protein product is CASSFGQGRQETQYF.

The chain joins TRBV28 to TRBJ2-7; perhaps TRBD1 as D (5 bases). The V and J ends lost 11 bases and 5 bases respectively, with 16 bases between them. Looked up from germline, CDR1 is MDHEN and CDR2 is SYDVKM. The CDR3 length is 12 residues. The CDR3 coding sequence is TGTGCCGGTGACCCCCCAGGGAACGAGCAGTACTTC. It specifies CAGDPPGNEQYF.

The chain has TRBV4-3 and TRBJ1-2; D may be TRBD1 (5 bases). This CDR3 is 15 amino acids long. Germline loops: CDR1 LGHNA, CDR2 YSLEER. V was pared by 4 bases and J by 7 bases, with 19 bases between. CDR3 sequence: CASSPSGRGWGGYTF. The CDR3 DNA is TGCGCCAGCAGCCCCTCGGGGCGGGGATGGGGTGGCTACACCTTC.

The chain is built from TRBV19 and TRBJ1-1; weak D call: TRBD1 (6 bases). Looked up from germline, CDR1 is LNHDA and CDR2 is SQIVND (reference sequence). V was cut by 5 bases and J by 6 bases, with 16 bases left in between. The CDR3 spans 14 residues. DNA of the CDR3: TGTGCCAGTAGTTCCGGACAGTCCCGCGCTGAAGCTTTCTTT. It codes for CASSSGQSRAEAFF.

V gene TRBV29-1 combines with J gene TRBJ1-1; no definite D call. Germline CDR1 SQVTM, CDR2 ANQGSEA. Trimming removed 3 bases at V and 5 bases at J, with 19 bases between. This CDR3 has 15 residues. CDR3 bases: TGCAGCGTTGATCCCCACGGTGGGAGGAGGACTGAAGCTTTCTTT. This gives the protein CSVDPHGGRRTEAFF.

This sequence joins TRBV7-9 and TRBJ1-1; weak D call: TRBD1 (5 bases). V shed 1 base and J shed 5 bases, with 14 bases lying between them. In germline, CDR1 is SEHNR, CDR2 FQNEAQ (reference sequence). There are 15 residues in the CDR3. The CDR3 DNA sequence: TGTGCCAGCAGCTTAGGGGGCGGGGGGAGAACTGAAGCTTTCTTT. This translates into CASSLGGGGRTEAFF.

V and J are TRBV5-1 and TRBJ2-3; D possibly corresponds to TRBD2 (5 bases). The CDR3 is 17 residues long. Looked up from germline, CDR1 is SGHRS and CDR2 is YFSETQ. Trimming removed 1 base from V and 0 bases from J, with 15 bases in between. The CDR3 sequence: CASSLFGETTSTDTQYF. Written as DNA, the CDR3 is TGCGCCAGCAGCTTGTTCGGGGAGACCACTAGCACAGATACGCAGTATTTT.

The chain uses TRBV2 and TRBJ2-1; no reliable D call. The germline gives CDR1 SNHLY, CDR2 FYNNEI. V was cut by 6 bases and J by 2 bases, with 8 bases left in between. The CDR3 is 13 residues long. For the CDR3, the DNA is TGTGCCAGCAGCGAGTTGACCTACAATGAGCAGTTCTTC. This translates into CASSELTYNEQFF.

The chain uses TRBV4-2 and TRBJ2-4, with 10 bases lining up with TRBD1. This CDR3 comprises 16 residues. The V segment lost 3 bases and the J segment 8 bases; nucleotides outside the gene matches: 10. The germline CDR1 and CDR2 sequences are LGHNA and YNFKEQ. The CDR3 nucleotides read TGTGCCAGCAGCCAGGGACAGGGGACGGGTTTTTACATTCAGTACTTC. This encodes CASSQGQGTGFYIQYF.

This sequence joins TRBV29-1 and TRBJ1-1; tentative D call: TRBD1 (6 bases). The germline CDR1 and CDR2 sequences are SQVTM and ANQGSEA. V was clipped by 4 bases and J by 1 base, with 13 bases between them. The CDR3 has 14 amino acids. Here the CDR3 DNA reads TGCAGCGTTGGCGTCGGGGGGCAGAACACTGAAGCTTTCTTT. It encodes CSVGVGGQNTEAFF.

The CDR3 spells CASSGASGSYEQYF. In DNA form, the CDR3 reads TGTGCCAGCAGCGGGGCTAGCGGCTCCTACGAGCAGTACTTC. The chain uses TRBV7-2 and TRBJ2-7; 7 bases agree with TRBD2. Germline CDR1 reads SGHTA; CDR2 reads FQGNSA. This CDR3 is built from 14 residues. V was pared by 5 bases and J by 0 bases, with 4 bases of the junction left unmatched. The full variable domain, with the rest looked up from reference TRBV7-2 and TRBJ2-7, is GAGVSQSPSNKVTEKGKDVELRCDPISGHTALYWYRQSLGQGLEFLIYFQGNSAPDKSGLPSDRFSAERTGGSVSTLTIQRTQQEDSAVYLCASSGASGSYEQYFGPGTRLTVT.

The chain combines TRBV6-5 with TRBJ1-5; tentatively, D is TRBD1 (5 bases). V was trimmed by 1 base and J by 6 bases, leaving 7 bases between them. CDR3 size: 13 residues. Germline V gene lookup returns CDR1 MNHEY and CDR2 SVGAGI. In DNA form, the CDR3 reads TGTGCCAGCAGTTACTTGGGGGGTCAGCCCCAGCATTTT. This encodes CASSYLGGQPQHF.

This clone was seen more than once but under ten times. V is TRBV19 and J is TRBJ1-1; D remains unclear. Germline V gives CDR1 LNHDA, CDR2 SQIVND (reference sequence). The CDR3 is 13 amino acids. The V end was cut by 7 bases, the J end by 3 bases, with 12 bases between. CDR3 loop: CASKWAPDTEAFF. The CDR3 DNA reads TGTGCCAGTAAATGGGCTCCGGACACTGAAGCTTTCTTT.

The chain couples TRBV7-3 to TRBJ2-5; TRBD1 agrees at 10 bases. V shed 5 bases and J 4 bases; nucleotides not matched to a gene: 1. Germline V gives CDR1 SGHTA, CDR2 FQGTGA. The CDR3 consists of 13 residues. CDR3 sequence reads: CASSRDRGETQYF. CDR3 DNA sequence: TGTGCCAGCAGCCGGGACAGGGGAGAGACCCAGTACTTC.

V gene TRBV28 combines with J gene TRBJ2-3, with TRBD2 as a possible D gene (5 bases). Germline CDR1 is MDHEN and CDR2 is SYDVKM. V shed 8 bases and J shed 2 bases, with 11 bases lying between them. CDR3 length equals 13 residues. CDR3 nucleotide sequence: TGTGCCAGCTCGGAGGCCTACACAGATACGCAGTATTTT. It specifies CASSEAYTDTQYF.